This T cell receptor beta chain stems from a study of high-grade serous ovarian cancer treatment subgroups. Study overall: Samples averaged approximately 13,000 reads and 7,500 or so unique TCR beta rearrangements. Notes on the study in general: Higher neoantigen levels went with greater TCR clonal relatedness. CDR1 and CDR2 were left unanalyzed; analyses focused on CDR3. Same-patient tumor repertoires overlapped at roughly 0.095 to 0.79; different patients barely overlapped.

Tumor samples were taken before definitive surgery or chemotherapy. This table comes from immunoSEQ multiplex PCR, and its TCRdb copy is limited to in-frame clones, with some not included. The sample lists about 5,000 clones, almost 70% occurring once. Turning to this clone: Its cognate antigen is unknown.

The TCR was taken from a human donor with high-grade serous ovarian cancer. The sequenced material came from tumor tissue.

The CDR3 here is CASSLALDYEQYF. CDR3 DNA: TGTGCCAGCAGCTTGGCGCTGGACTACGAGCAGTACTTC. The rearrangement uses TRBV5-5 and TRBJ2-7; D not resolved. The CDR3 length is 13 residues. Germline CDR1 and CDR2: SGHKS and YYEKEE (reference sequence). Deletions cut 0 bases from V and 3 bases from J, with 7 bases between.